This is a list of T cell receptor beta chains from one sample in a study of blood T cell repertoires in COVID-19. Profiled with immunoSEQ multiplex PCR; TCRdb holds only in-frame clones, not every one. The sample has roughly 330,000 clones, approximately 87% seen once. Input material: peripheral blood. The receptors were gathered from a woman aged 50 to 60 with active or convalescent COVID-19. The CDR3 runs from the conserved cysteine through the conserved F or W. Fields, in order: D gene, V gene, J gene, CDR3 length, clone size, CDR3 DNA, CDR3 protein. The D gene is left open where the match is weak. Only part of the rows carry a size: once, few, many, or a class if the clone is expanded.

TRBD2	TRBV24-1	TRBJ2-1	15	-	TGTGCCACCAGTGAATCGGGACTAGCGGGCAATGAGCAGTTCTTC	CATSESGLAGNEQFF
TRBD1	TRBV6-2/TRBV6-3	TRBJ2-7	16	-	TGTGCCAGCAGTTACGGGACAGGGGGCTTCTCCTACGAGCAGTACTTC	CASSYGTGGFSYEQYF
-	TRBV18	TRBJ1-2	15	-	TGTGCCAGCTCACCACGACAGGCAGCGCACTATGGCTACACCTTC	CASSPRQAAHYGYTF
-	TRBV5-6	TRBJ1-1	16	-	TGTGCCAGCAGCAAAACCCTCGGGACTCGTGGTACTGAAGCTTTCTTT	CASSKTLGTRGTEAFF
-	TRBV28	TRBJ2-7	16	-	TGTGCCAGCAGTATATCGGGAACAGGGATATCCTACGAGCAGTACTTC	CASSISGTGISYEQYF
-	TRBV4-2	TRBJ1-5	16	-	TGTGCCAGCAGCCTCAGGTGGGTCAATAGCAATCAGCCCCAGCATTTT	CASSLRWVNSNQPQHF
TRBD2	TRBV7-2	TRBJ2-7	15	-	TGTGCCAGCAGCTCCGTAGCGGGGGGGTCCTACGAGCAGTACTTC	CASSSVAGGSYEQYF
-	TRBV29-1	TRBJ1-1	14	-	TGCAGCGGACGGGGCAGGGGACTGAACACTGAAGCTTTCTTT	CSGRGRGLNTEAFF
-	TRBV9	TRBJ2-1	15	once	TGTGCCAGCAGCGTAGGGTCGGGGAGTCCCTATGAGCAGTTCTTC	CASSVGSGSPYEQFF
TRBD2	TRBV7-2	TRBJ2-1	16	-	TGTGCCAGCAGCGATACACTTAGCGGGAGTACCCGACAGCAGTTCTTC	CASSDTLSGSTRQQFF
TRBD1	TRBV5-1	TRBJ1-3	15	-	TGCGCCAGCAGCACTTCGACAGGGGTCGGAAACACCATATATTTT	CASSTSTGVGNTIYF
-	TRBV30	TRBJ1-5	13	-	TGTGCCTGGAGTGCCCGAGGGAGACAGCCCCAGCATTTT	CAWSARGRQPQHF
TRBD2	TRBV7-8	TRBJ2-7	16	-	TGTGCCAGCAGAGAGGGCGGGGGGCTCCTTAGCTACGAGCAGTACTTC	CASREGGGLLSYEQYF
-	TRBV19	TRBJ2-2	15	-	TGTGCCAGTAGTCCTTTTGCGGGAAGCACCGGGGAGCTGTTTTTT	CASSPFAGSTGELFF
TRBD2	TRBV24-1	TRBJ2-7	18	-	TGTGCCACCAGTGATGTCCTCCCCCTAGCGGTCCCCGTCTACGAGCAGTACTTC	CATSDVLPLAVPVYEQYF
TRBD1	TRBV10-3	TRBJ1-2	15	-	TGTGCCATCAGTGAGGTGACAGGGGGTTCCTATGGCTACACCTTC	CAISEVTGGSYGYTF